The next 26 T cell receptor beta chains were all read from a single sample in a study of cytomegalovirus exposure and HLA in healthy donors. This PCR relied on a set of 60 Vbeta primers and 13 Jbeta primers. Profiling relied on immunoSEQ multiplex PCR, and the TCRdb table lists in-frame clones only, not all of them. This table holds 95,000 to 100,000 clones, about 80% found once. The sample consisted of PBMCs. These receptors came from a middle-aged man in good health and CMV-seronegative.

The chain links TRBV7-9 to TRBJ2-2; 7 nucleotides line up with TRBD1. The ends lost 4 bases at V and 4 bases at J; junction bases unmatched: 6. This CDR3 comprises 15 residues. CDR1 is SEHNR, CDR2 FQNEAQ, per germline (reference sequence). The CDR3 loop is CASSSNRGFTGELFF. CDR3 nucleotides: TGTGCCAGCAGCTCCAACAGGGGTTTCACCGGGGAGCTGTTTTTT.

About this clone itself: Within the sample, other DNA sequences also encode this same CDR3. The chain recombines TRBV9 with TRBJ1-2, with 10 bases fitting TRBD1. J gave up 8 bases and V 4 bases, and 8 bases lay outside the gene matches. CDR1 SGDLS and CDR2 YYNGEE come from the germline V gene. This CDR3 is built from 14 residues. The CDR3 nucleotides read TGTGCCAGCAGCACTGACAGGGGGCGGGACGGCTACACCTTC. Translating gives CASSTDRGRDGYTF.

The chain has TRBV18 and TRBJ1-1, with D unresolved. The germline V gene has CDR1 KGHSH and CDR2 LQKENI. Trimming took 3 bases from V and 1 from J, leaving 15 bases between them. This CDR3 is built from 16 residues. Here the CDR3 reads CASSPQRDISNTEAFF. DNA for the CDR3: TGTGCCAGCTCACCCCAACGAGACATTTCGAACACTGAAGCTTTCTTT.

The chain has TRBV6-5 and TRBJ1-2; 8 nucleotides match TRBD1. The trim removed 2 bases at V and 8 bases at J, leaving 10 bases unmatched. The germline gives CDR1 MNHEY, CDR2 SVGAGI. The CDR3 is made up of 15 amino acids. In nucleotides, the CDR3 is TGTGCCAGCAGTTACAGGACAGGGAGCGCCGTCGGCTACACCTTC. Translating gives CASSYRTGSAVGYTF.

The chain uses TRBV6-5 and TRBJ2-2; a possible D gene is TRBD1 (5 bases). The germline V gene has CDR1 MNHEY and CDR2 SVGAGI. The CDR3 has 14 residues. Trimming shortened V by 6 bases and J by 6 bases, and 14 bases separated the two germline ends. The CDR3 DNA follows: TGTGCCAGCAGCCTAGTCCCAGGGTCCGGGGAGCTGTTTTTT. This codes for CASSLVPGSGELFF.

The rearrangement uses TRBV11-3 and TRBJ1-2; D is ambiguous. Germline loops: CDR1 SGHNT, CDR2 YENEEA. V was cut by 0 bases and J by 5 bases, with 7 bases left in between. The CDR3 length is 13 residues. CDR3 region: CASSLDRGYGYTF. The CDR3 region has the DNA TGTGCCAGCAGCTTAGACCGGGGATATGGCTACACCTTC. The complete variable domain, with remaining parts taken from reference TRBV11-3 and TRBJ1-2, reads EAGVVQSPRYKIIEKKQPVAFWCNPISGHNTLYWYLQNLGQGPELLIRYENEEAVDDSQLPKDRFSAERLKGVDSTLKIQPAELGDSAVYLCASSLDRGYGYTFGSGTRLTVV.

The gene calls are TRBV7-8 and TRBJ2-3; D is unclear. CDR1 and CDR2 (germline): SGHVS, FQNEAQ. The CDR3 length is 13 residues. V shed 0 bases and J shed 2 bases, with 3 bases lying between them. The CDR3 nucleotides read TGTGCCAGCAGCTTAGCCCTCACAGATACGCAGTATTTT. Residues: CASSLALTDTQYF.

The DNA of the CDR3 is TGTGCCAGCAGCCCGGACAGGCCCTACGAGCAGTACTTC. Translated, it gives CASSPDRPYEQYF. This rearrangement joins TRBV28 to TRBJ2-7; 7 bases agree with TRBD1. The CDR3 covers 13 residues. The V gene's germline CDR1 is MDHEN and CDR2 SYDVKM. V dropped 6 bases and J dropped 2; count of bases not matched to a gene: 4.

This sequence joins TRBV7-2 and TRBJ1-4; D gene unclear. Germline lookup yields CDR1 SGHTA and CDR2 FQGNSA. The V and J ends lost 1 base and 7 bases respectively, with 13 bases between them. The length of the CDR3 is 15 residues. The CDR3 here is CASSLGGSPLEKLFF. The CDR3, as DNA: TGTGCCAGCAGCTTAGGAGGATCTCCGCTTGAAAAACTGTTTTTT.

J is TRBJ1-3 and V is TRBV9, with TRBD1 as a possible D gene (6 bases). CDR1 and CDR2 (germline): SGDLS, YYNGEE. V shed 0 bases and J shed 0 bases, with 7 bases lying between them. The length of the CDR3 is 15 residues. The CDR3 sequence is CASSVGGGSGNTIYF. CDR3 nucleotides: TGTGCCAGCAGCGTAGGAGGGGGCTCTGGAAACACCATATATTTT.

V gene TRBV23-1 combines with J gene TRBJ2-5, with TRBD1 identical over 7 bases. TRBV23-1 is sorted into the ORF group, with uncertain function. The trim removed 0 bases at V and 3 bases at J, leaving 13 bases unmatched. The CDR3 extends over 18 amino acids. This CDR3 reads CASSQSPEARDSEETQYF. CDR3 nucleotide sequence: TGCGCCAGCAGTCAATCACCCGAGGCTAGGGACAGTGAAGAGACCCAGTACTTC.

This chain joins TRBV4-3 and TRBJ1-2; 9 bases are a match to TRBD1. J gave up 3 bases and V 1 base, and 3 bases lay outside the gene matches. CDR1 and CDR2 (germline): LGHNA, YSLEER. The CDR3 length is 15 residues. The DNA for the CDR3 is TGCGCCAGCAGCCAAGGGACAGGGGACCACTATGGCTACACCTTC. Translated, it gives CASSQGTGDHYGYTF.

The CDR3 is CASSLLRDRGRAETQYF. The CDR3 coding sequence is TGTGCCAGCAGCTTATTACGCGACAGGGGGCGAGCGGAGACCCAGTACTTC. V and J are TRBV5-4 and TRBJ2-5; 10 bases align to TRBD1. J gave up 5 bases and V 2 bases, and 12 bases lay outside the gene matches. The CDR3 is 17 amino acids. Germline assignment: CDR1 SGHNT and CDR2 YYREEE (reference sequence).

This clone was seen a single time. V gene TRBV6-5 combines with J gene TRBJ2-5; the match to TRBD2 covers 7 bases. The DNA end favors TRBJ2-7, so the J call may be wrong. This CDR3 spans 13 amino acids. Germline V lookup: CDR1 MNHEY, CDR2 SVGAGI. The CDR3 DNA sequence: TGTGCCAGTCGGAGCGGGGTCTCCTACGAGCAGTACTTC. Amino acids: CASRSGVSYEQYF.

This chain links TRBV19 with TRBJ1-4; 8 bases align to TRBD1. Germline CDR1 reads LNHDA; CDR2 reads SQIVND (reference sequence). J lost 8 bases, V lost 4 bases, and 3 bases had no gene match. This CDR3 comprises 13 residues. CDR3 nucleotides: TGTGCCAGTAGTAACAGGGGGGGAGAAAAACTGTTTTTT. This codes for CASSNRGGEKLFF.

The chain employs TRBV5-6 and TRBJ1-6, with TRBD1 as a possible D gene (5 bases). The germline gives CDR1 SGHDT, CDR2 YYEEEE. V was pared by 5 bases and J by 9 bases, with 15 bases between. This CDR3 spans 14 amino acids. CDR3 amino acids: CASRGRGRSSPLHF. CDR3 DNA sequence: TGTGCCAGCAGGGGGCGGGGACGGAGTTCACCCCTCCACTTT.

The chain is built from TRBV5-6 and TRBJ2-5, with a possible D match to TRBD2 (6 bases). Per the germline V gene, CDR1 is SGHDT and CDR2 is YYEEEE. V lost 5 bases to trimming and J lost 6 bases, with 20 bases between them. The CDR3 totals 15 residues. The CDR3 DNA is TGTGCCAGCAGGAGCGTGACGGGAGCCAGAAAGACCCAGTACTTC. This codes for CASRSVTGARKTQYF.

J is TRBJ1-3 and V is TRBV6-6; a possible D gene is TRBD1 (6 bases). Trimming left V 8 bases short and J 0 bases short, with 11 bases between. Germline V gene data show CDR1 as MNHNY and CDR2 as SVGAGI (reference sequence). The CDR3 has 14 amino acids. For the CDR3, the DNA is TGTGCCAGCGCGGGGGCTCCCTCTGGAAACACCATATATTTT. Its protein product is CASAGAPSGNTIYF.

The table lists this clone with a few counts. V gene TRBV5-1 combines with J gene TRBJ2-1; a possible D gene is TRBD1 (6 bases). In germline, CDR1 is SGHRS, CDR2 YFSETQ. The CDR3 has 16 residues. Trimming left V 7 bases short and J 7 bases short, with 24 bases between. In nucleotides, the CDR3 is TGCGCCAGCTTGGGCCAGGGGCCCTTAGGTACAAATGAGCAGTTCTTC. Residues: CASLGQGPLGTNEQFF.

The V call is TRBV7-2, the J call TRBJ1-2; D remains unclear. The germline V gene encodes CDR1 SGHTA and CDR2 FQGNSA. The CDR3 runs 12 residues. Trimming took 6 bases from V and 4 from J, leaving 9 bases between them. DNA of the CDR3: TGTGCCAGCAGAGTTGGTAGCTATGGCTACACCTTC. This gives the protein CASRVGSYGYTF.

CDR3 sequence reads: CAWSLPLITGYTYEQYF. In DNA, the CDR3 is TGTGCCTGGAGCCTACCCTTAATTACAGGGTACACCTACGAGCAGTACTTC. The chain recombines TRBV30 with TRBJ2-7; D possibly corresponds to TRBD1 (6 bases). CDR3 size: 17 residues. Germline V gives CDR1 GTSNPN, CDR2 SVGIG (reference sequence). V shed 3 bases and J shed 2 bases, with 23 bases lying between them.

CDR3 bases: TGCGCCAGCAGCCAGGGGACTGAGGGAGATGAGCAGTTCTTC. Amino acids: CASSQGTEGDEQFF. The gene calls are TRBV4-1 and TRBJ2-1, with TRBD2 as a possible D gene (6 bases). CDR3 length equals 14 residues. Germline V gives CDR1 MGHRA, CDR2 YSYEKL. Between the trimmed V and J ends, which lost 3 bases and 8 bases, there was a span of 14 bases.

The V call is TRBV18, the J call TRBJ2-7; 9 nucleotides line up with TRBD2. Looked up from germline, CDR1 is KGHSH and CDR2 is LQKENI. V lost 2 bases, J lost 7 bases, and 12 bases stayed unmatched. The CDR3 has 16 residues. DNA for the CDR3: TGTGCCAGCTCACCATCGGGTAGCGGGGGCCCTAATGAGCAGTACTTC. Its protein product is CASSPSGSGGPNEQYF. The full variable domain, its missing parts supplied by reference TRBV18 and TRBJ2-7, is NAGVMQNPRHLVRRRGQEARLRCSPMKGHSHVYWYRQLPEEGLKFMVYLQKENIIDESGMPKERFSAEFPKEGPSILRIQQVVRGDSAAYFCASSPSGSGGPNEQYFGPGTRLTVT.

The chain recombines TRBV7-6 with TRBJ2-3; D call uncertain. Trimming shortened V by 2 bases and J by 8 bases, and 5 bases separated the two germline ends. The CDR3 loop spans 11 amino acids. Germline V gene sequence: CDR1 SGHVS, CDR2 FNYEAQ. CDR3 sequence reads: CASSLLSTQYF. DNA for the CDR3: TGTGCCAGCAGCTTATTGAGTACGCAGTATTTT.

The J gene is TRBJ2-7, the V gene TRBV9; 9 nucleotides agree with TRBD1. This CDR3 is 16 amino acids long. V trimming: 3 bases; J trimming: 6 bases; junction bases outside the gene matches: 13. CDR1 SGDLS and CDR2 YYNGEE come from the germline V gene. Here the CDR3 DNA reads TGTGCCAGCAGCGATCTGGCCGGGACAGGGTATTTCGAGCAGTACTTC. Translation: CASSDLAGTGYFEQYF. The complete variable domain, with remaining parts taken from reference TRBV9 and TRBJ2-7, reads DSGVTQTPKHLITATGQRVTLRCSPRSGDLSVYWYQQSLDQGLQFLIQYYNGEERAKGNILERFSAQQFPDLHSELNLSSLELGDSALYFCASSDLAGTGYFEQYFGPGTRLTVT.

The V gene is TRBV4-3, the J gene TRBJ2-1; tentative D call: TRBD2 (6 bases). The CDR3 is 14 amino acids. Germline V gives CDR1 LGHNA, CDR2 YSLEER. The V gene lost 0 bases and the J gene lost 16 bases, with 19 bases spanning the gap. The CDR3 sequence is CASSQEGRGGGQFF. CDR3 nucleotides: TGCGCCAGCAGCCAAGAAGGAAGGGGAGGCGGGCAATTCTTC.